A single sample gave rise to the 2 T cell receptor beta chains below, sequenced in a study of cytomegalovirus exposure and HLA in healthy donors. Researchers ran the PCR with 60 Vbeta and 13 Jbeta primers. This table comes from immunoSEQ multiplex PCR, and its TCRdb copy is limited to in-frame clones, with some not included. The sample records some 150,000 clones, roughly four fifths being singletons. The source material was PBMCs. The source of these receptors is a man aged 35-49 years in good health and CMV-seropositive.

The chain employs TRBV5-1 and TRBJ2-1; 14 nucleotides line up with TRBD2. The CDR3 consists of 16 residues. Germline assignment: CDR1 SGHRS and CDR2 YFSETQ. Trimming cost V 4 bases and J 6 bases; bases outside gene matches: 6. CDR3 in amino acids: CASSGAGTSGGNEQFF. CDR3 in DNA: TGCGCCAGCAGCGGGGCCGGGACTAGCGGGGGCAATGAGCAGTTCTTC.

The V call is TRBV5-1, the J call TRBJ2-3, with D perhaps TRBD1 (6 bases). V lost 1 base, J lost 5 bases, and 20 bases lay in between. The CDR3 spans 17 residues. CDR1 is SGHRS, CDR2 YFSETQ, per germline. DNA for the CDR3: TGCGCCAGCAGCTTGTCCCCGGGACACAAAATAGTAGATACGCAGTATTTT. Translating it yields CASSLSPGHKIVDTQYF.